The 28 T cell receptor beta chains listed next were all sequenced from one sample in a study of beta chain features in type 1 diabetes. Study-wide results and limits: People with Type 1 diabetes carried modestly yet significantly shorter TCRB CDR3s in all four CD4+ subsets.

Their cognate antigens are unknown. The entirety of the isolated RNA underwent reverse transcription, so expressed TCRB transcripts were sequenced. Clones were sequenced by immunoSEQ multiplex PCR, and TCRdb holds only the in-frame ones, with some missing. This table has 230,000 or so clones, 16% appearing once. Sequencing was performed on naive CD4+ T cells from blood. These receptors all stem from a man in his thirties or forties with type 1 diabetes.

This rearrangement joins TRBV13 to TRBJ2-3, with no clear D. Trimming pared 1 base from V and 7 bases from J, leaving 3 bases between. The length of the CDR3 is 11 residues. In germline, CDR1 is PRHDT, CDR2 FYEKMQ (reference sequence). CDR3: CASSLVHTQYF. The CDR3 DNA is TGTGCCAGCAGCTTAGTTCATACGCAGTATTTT.

The chain links TRBV11-2 to TRBJ2-3, with 14 nucleotides matching TRBD2. The V gene end was trimmed by 6 bases and the J gene end by 8 bases; junction bases not matched to a gene: 10. The germline gives CDR1 SGHAT, CDR2 FQNNGV. The CDR3 spans 16 residues. Written as DNA, the CDR3 is TGTGCCAGCAGGATGACTAGCGGGAGGGCATCGGGTACGCAGTATTTT. Translating gives CASRMTSGRASGTQYF.

The CDR3 reads CASTKGSYNYTQYF. The DNA of the CDR3 is TGTGCCAGCACGAAGGGGTCTTACAACTATACGCAGTATTTT. The rearrangement joins TRBV7-9 to TRBJ2-3; TRBD1 is a possible D gene (5 bases). This CDR3 region has 14 residues. CDR1 is SEHNR and CDR2 is FQNEAQ in the germline V gene (reference sequence). V was shortened by 7 bases and J by 7 bases, with 18 bases between the two germline ends.

The chain recombines TRBV29-1 with TRBJ2-3, with TRBD2 matching 9 bases. Germline CDR1 and CDR2: SQVTM and ANQGSEA. Germline trimming cut 2 bases from V and 0 bases from J; bases unmatched to any gene: 6. The CDR3 totals 16 residues. Written as DNA, the CDR3 is TGCAGCGTTGAACTAGCGGGGATAACTAGCACAGATACGCAGTATTTT. Translating gives CSVELAGITSTDTQYF.

This chain's CDR3 is CASFFTSGAYNEQFF. CDR3 nucleotides: TGTGCCAGCTTTTTTACTAGCGGGGCCTACAATGAGCAGTTCTTC. The chain uses TRBV18 and TRBJ2-1, with TRBD2 identical over 10 bases. Germline lookup yields CDR1 KGHSH and CDR2 LQKENI. The CDR3 totals 15 residues. The trim removed 7 bases at V and 2 bases at J, leaving 5 bases unmatched.

The chain uses TRBV7-2 and TRBJ2-3; D remains ambiguous. The CDR3 spans 15 residues. Germline V gene lookup returns CDR1 SGHTA and CDR2 FQGNSA. V lost 6 bases, J lost 1 base, and 14 bases lay in between. CDR3 in amino acids: CASRTRKVGTDTQYF. The DNA of the CDR3 is TGTGCCAGCAGGACAAGAAAAGTAGGCACAGATACGCAGTATTTT.

This clone has only a few counts. The V call is TRBV9, the J call TRBJ1-1, with D tentatively TRBD1 (6 bases). The CDR3 runs to 14 residues. V shed 0 bases and J shed 1 base, with 7 bases lying between them. Germline-derived CDR1 and CDR2 are SGDLS and YYNGEE. CDR3 in DNA: TGTGCCAGCAGCGTAGTGACAGGGAACACTGAAGCTTTCTTT. Its translation is CASSVVTGNTEAFF.

The gene calls are TRBV6-6 and TRBJ2-5; 12 bases line up with TRBD2. This CDR3 region has 14 residues. Germline trimming cut 5 bases from V and 5 bases from J; bases unmatched to any gene: 3. Germline CDR1 MNHNY, CDR2 SVGAGI (reference sequence). CDR3 DNA: TGTGCCAGCAGTACTAGCGGGAGGTTGGAGACCCAGTACTTC. This encodes CASSTSGRLETQYF.

This clone came up a few times. The chain links TRBV9 to TRBJ2-7; perhaps TRBD2 as D (5 bases). The CDR3 sequence is 14 residues long. Germline V CDR1 and CDR2: SGDLS, YYNGEE. Trimming removed 7 bases from V and 0 bases from J, with 14 bases in between. The CDR3 spells CASAAGVSSYEQYF. For the CDR3, the DNA is TGTGCCAGCGCAGCCGGGGTGAGCTCCTACGAGCAGTACTTC. Together with reference TRBV9 and TRBJ2-7, the CDR3 gives the full variable domain: DSGVTQTPKHLITATGQRVTLRCSPRSGDLSVYWYQQSLDQGLQFLIQYYNGEERAKGNILERFSAQQFPDLHSELNLSSLELGDSALYFCASAAGVSSYEQYFGPGTRLTVT.

This clone came up a few times. V gene TRBV7-9 combines with J gene TRBJ2-7; D unresolved. CDR1 SEHNR and CDR2 FQNEAQ come from the germline V gene (reference sequence). This CDR3 contains 15 residues. The germline V and J ends were trimmed by 4 bases and 4 bases, with 17 bases remaining between them. DNA of the CDR3: TGTGCCAGCAGCTCGGGCACCGGGCTAACTTACGAGCAGTACTTC. Amino acids: CASSSGTGLTYEQYF.

This rearrangement joins TRBV7-9 to TRBJ1-1; 7 bases are shared with TRBD1. This CDR3 is built from 14 residues. V dropped 5 bases and J dropped 0; count of bases not matched to a gene: 3. The V gene's germline CDR1 is SEHNR and CDR2 FQNEAQ (reference sequence). CDR3 DNA: TGTGCCAGCAGCCCCCAGGGGGTGAACACTGAAGCTTTCTTT. This codes for CASSPQGVNTEAFF.

The V call is TRBV15, the J call TRBJ2-1, with 8 bases matching TRBD1. The germline V gene has CDR1 LNHNV and CDR2 YYDKDF (reference sequence). This CDR3 contains 13 residues. J was trimmed by 6 bases and V by 4 bases; bases with no gene match: 2. The chain's CDR3 is CATSKGTGNEQFF. In nucleotides, the CDR3 is TGTGCCACCAGCAAAGGGACAGGCAATGAGCAGTTCTTC.

V gene TRBV19 combines with J gene TRBJ2-7; tentative D call: TRBD1 (5 bases). This CDR3 is built from 14 residues. Trimming took off 3 bases at V and 1 base at J, with 10 bases between the two ends. The germline V gene has CDR1 LNHDA and CDR2 SQIVND (reference sequence). The CDR3 DNA reads TGTGCCAGTAGTATTCCAGACAGATCCTACGAGCAGTACTTC. As protein: CASSIPDRSYEQYF.

This clone was counted a few times. This sequence joins TRBV30 and TRBJ2-3; 8 bases map to TRBD2. Looked up from germline, CDR1 is GTSNPN and CDR2 is SVGIG (reference sequence). The CDR3 spans 17 residues. V was pared by 1 base and J by 0 bases, with 9 bases of the junction left unmatched. This chain's CDR3 is CAWSEGRSSGSTDTQYF. DNA for the CDR3: TGTGCCTGGAGTGAAGGGAGGTCTAGCGGGAGCACAGATACGCAGTATTTT.

The chain recombines TRBV29-1 with TRBJ1-2; D is ambiguous. Germline lookup yields CDR1 SQVTM and CDR2 ANQGSEA. This CDR3 spans 11 amino acids. The germline V and J ends were trimmed by 6 bases and 2 bases, with 7 bases remaining between them. The CDR3 coding sequence is TGCAGCGTAACCTCGAACTATGGCTACACCTTC. Its translation: CSVTSNYGYTF.

This clone occurred a few times. The chain couples TRBV29-1 to TRBJ2-1; D possibly corresponds to TRBD1 (6 bases). CDR3 size: 12 residues. Germline V gene lookup returns CDR1 SQVTM and CDR2 ANQGSEA. V gave up 7 bases and J gave up 6 bases, with 13 bases separating them. In DNA, the CDR3 is TGCAGCGGGGTACCCAGGGGCAATGAGCAGTTCTTC. Protein: CSGVPRGNEQFF.

The chain has TRBV29-1 and TRBJ2-1; 9 nucleotides line up with TRBD2. V lost 4 bases to trimming and J lost 6 bases; unmatched junction nucleotides: 4. The CDR3 spans 13 residues. Germline V lookup: CDR1 SQVTM, CDR2 ANQGSEA. The CDR3 region has the DNA TGCAGCGTTGGCGGGAGGGCCTCCAATGAGCAGTTCTTC. Protein product: CSVGGRASNEQFF.

Only a few counts were recorded for this clone. This chain links TRBV7-2 with TRBJ2-3; 11 nucleotides match TRBD2. With V trimmed by 1 base and J by 9 bases, 18 bases remained unmatched. CDR3 length equals 19 residues. CDR1 and CDR2 (germline): SGHTA, FQGNSA. CDR3 region: CASSLDQGTGLADSLTQYF. Here the CDR3 DNA reads TGTGCCAGCAGCTTAGATCAGGGAACGGGACTAGCGGACTCCCTAACGCAGTATTTT.

The chain couples TRBV6-1 to TRBJ1-1; possibly TRBD1 for D (5 bases). The V and J ends lost 3 bases and 11 bases respectively, with 10 bases between them. Germline assignment: CDR1 MNHNS and CDR2 SASEGT. The CDR3 has 11 residues. The DNA for the CDR3 is TGTGCCAGCAGTGATCTAGGGGAGGCTTTCTTT. Amino acids: CASSDLGEAFF.

This clone was seen only a few times. This chain links TRBV7-2 with TRBJ2-3; 8 bases fit TRBD1. The CDR3 loop spans 13 amino acids. Germline lookup yields CDR1 SGHTA and CDR2 FQGNSA. The trim removed 6 bases at V and 3 bases at J, leaving 2 bases unmatched. Here the CDR3 DNA reads TGTGCCAGCAGTTGGACAGGGACAGATACGCAGTATTTT. Its translation: CASSWTGTDTQYF.

V usage is TRBV5-1 and J usage is TRBJ2-7; tentative D call: TRBD1 (5 bases). Germline assignment: CDR1 SGHRS and CDR2 YFSETQ. V was shortened by 0 bases and J by 2 bases, with 12 bases between the two germline ends. CDR3 length: 15 amino acids. The CDR3 bases are TGCGCCAGCAGCTTGGCCCCGCAGGGTCCCTACGAGCAGTACTTC. It specifies CASSLAPQGPYEQYF.

The table lists this clone with a few counts. The chain employs TRBV30 and TRBJ2-1, with 10 bases lining up with TRBD1. J lost 15 bases, V lost 2 bases, and 4 bases had no gene match. Germline assignment: CDR1 GTSNPN and CDR2 SVGIG (reference sequence). CDR3 size: 11 residues. The CDR3 protein is CAWSPTGGTFF. The CDR3 DNA reads as TGTGCCTGGAGTCCGACAGGGGGCACGTTCTTC.

This clone has more than one count but fewer than ten. Other DNA sequences in this sample translate to the same CDR3. CDR3 sequence (DNA): TGCAGCGTTGCGGTCAGCTCCTACGAGCAGTACTTC. This translates into CSVAVSSYEQYF. V usage is TRBV29-1 and J usage is TRBJ2-7; D is undetermined. V lost 4 bases, J lost 0 bases, and 7 bases lay in between. Germline lookup yields CDR1 SQVTM and CDR2 ANQGSEA. This CDR3 region has 12 residues.

This clone was detected once. The chain recombines TRBV7-3 with TRBJ2-5; D gene ambiguous. The CDR3 loop spans 13 amino acids. Germline V gene lookup returns CDR1 SGHTA and CDR2 FQGTGA. The germline V and J ends were trimmed by 2 bases and 5 bases, with 9 bases remaining between them. CDR3 in DNA: TGTGCCAGCAGCTTACGGCCCGGGGAGACCCAGTACTTC. It is translated as CASSLRPGETQYF.

CDR3 residues: CASQSGGAGNEQYF. CDR3 nucleotide sequence: TGCGCCAGCCAAAGTGGCGGAGCCGGGAACGAGCAGTACTTC. The chain recombines TRBV4-1 with TRBJ2-7, with D tentatively TRBD2 (5 bases). Germline-derived CDR1 and CDR2 are MGHRA and YSYEKL. V was cut by 8 bases and J by 5 bases, with 19 bases left in between. This CDR3 spans 14 amino acids.

There are a few counts of this clone. The chain combines TRBV18 with TRBJ2-5; D is ambiguous. The CDR3 has 13 amino acids. CDR1 is KGHSH and CDR2 is LQKENI in the germline V gene. The V end was cut by 7 bases, the J end by 5 bases, with 14 bases between. The chain's CDR3 is CASLLLAGETQYF. For the CDR3, the DNA is TGTGCCAGCTTGTTATTGGCAGGCGAGACCCAGTACTTC.

The V gene is TRBV19, the J gene TRBJ2-3; 8 bases agree with TRBD2. With 6 bases clipped from V and 4 bases from J, the junction kept 6 bases outside the gene matches. CDR1 LNHDA and CDR2 SQIVND come from the germline V gene (reference sequence). CDR3 size: 14 residues. This chain's CDR3 is CASRKGLVADTQYF. CDR3 nucleotide sequence: TGTGCCAGTAGGAAGGGACTAGTCGCAGATACGCAGTATTTT.

This clone was seen only a few times. The J gene is TRBJ2-7, the V gene TRBV7-2; D possibly matches TRBD1 or TRBD2 (6 bases each). Trimming took 2 bases from V and 2 from J, leaving 10 bases between them. The CDR3 runs to 14 residues. Per germline, CDR1 SGHTA and CDR2 FQGNSA. The CDR3 sequence is CASSLRGRPYEQYF. The DNA of the CDR3 is TGTGCCAGCAGCTTACGGGGGCGTCCCTACGAGCAGTACTTC.